The 18 T cell receptor beta chains in this list originate from one sample, sequenced in a study of T-cell memory formation after mild COVID-19. TCRdb called the 5' RACE reads again in MiXCR, with one record for every CDR3 protein. The data contain about 170,000 distinct CDR3 sequences, around 13% of them seen just once; the ten biggest clones take up 3% to 4%. Sequences were obtained from PBMCs or a T cell subset sorted from them (not recorded which). Every receptor here comes from a man younger than 30 who had mild COVID-19 (a few samples of this study predate the infection). Cell type and time point are not known.

This clonotype has a count of ten or more. The chain employs TRBV2 and TRBJ2-7; possibly TRBD1 or TRBD2 for D (5 bases each). Trimming shortened V by 4 bases and J by 4 bases, and 17 bases separated the two germline ends. CDR1 and CDR2 from the germline V gene are SNHLY and FYNNEI. This CDR3 has 15 amino acids. The CDR3: CASSGDRASGYEQYF. Written as DNA, the CDR3 is TGTGCCAGCAGTGGGGACCGCGCCTCGGGGTACGAGCAGTACTTC.

The V gene is TRBV7-3, the J gene TRBJ2-3; 8 bases are shared with TRBD2. There are 12 residues in the CDR3. V shed 4 bases, J shed 12 bases, and the junction held 6 bases outside the gene matches. CDR1 SGHTA and CDR2 FQGTGA come from the germline V gene. The CDR3 spells CASSYREGEQYF. In nucleotides, the CDR3 is TGTGCCAGCAGCTACCGGGAGGGAGAACAGTATTTT.

This clonotype was counted only a few times. This chain uses TRBV7-9 with TRBJ2-6, with D unclear. The CDR3 contains 14 residues. Per germline, CDR1 SEHNR and CDR2 FQNEAQ (reference sequence). Trimming shortened V by 4 bases and J by 4 bases, and 8 bases separated the two germline ends. For the CDR3, the DNA is TGTGCCAGCAGCTCCCTTCGAGGGGCCAACGTCCTGACTTTC. It is translated as CASSSLRGANVLTF.

This clonotype occurred a few times. The gene calls are TRBV4-3 and TRBJ2-3; D is perhaps TRBD2 (5 bases). The CDR3 contains 17 residues. The V end lost 0 bases, the J end lost 0 bases, and 13 bases lay between the germline ends. Looked up from germline, CDR1 is LGHNA and CDR2 is YSLEER. The CDR3: CASSQEWAAASTDTQYF. The DNA of the CDR3 is TGCGCCAGCAGCCAAGAGTGGGCAGCGGCTAGCACAGATACGCAGTATTTT.

The gene calls are TRBV19 and TRBJ1-4; 7 nucleotides agree with TRBD1. This CDR3 is 14 amino acids long. Germline V lookup: CDR1 LNHDA, CDR2 SQIVND (reference sequence). J lost 8 bases, V lost 7 bases, and 10 bases had no gene match. CDR3 in amino acids: CASNSQGREEKLFF. The CDR3 bases are TGTGCCAGTAACTCACAGGGGCGGGAAGAAAAACTGTTTTTT.

In this sample, this clonotype turned up many times. This chain connects TRBV6-2 or TRBV6-3 to TRBJ2-7, with 8 bases aligning to TRBD1. Germline V gene data show CDR1 as MNHEY and CDR2 as SVGEGT. This CDR3 spans 15 amino acids. Losses at the gene ends were 4 bases for V and 4 bases for J; bases not matched to a gene: 9. The DNA for the CDR3 is TGTGCCAGCAGTTCGAGGACAGGGTTTACTTACGAGCAGTACGTC. It is translated as CASSSRTGFTYEQYV.

The V and J genes are TRBV5-1 and TRBJ2-3, with 8 nucleotides matching TRBD2. Per germline, CDR1 SGHRS and CDR2 YFSETQ. The V gene end was trimmed by 6 bases and the J gene end by 2 bases; junction bases not matched to a gene: 5. The CDR3 consists of 14 residues. CDR3 nucleotides: TGCGCCAGCACTCAGACTAGCGCCACAGATACGCAGTATTTT. Its translation: CASTQTSATDTQYF. Full variable domain (outside the CDR3, taken from reference TRBV5-1 and TRBJ2-3): KAGVTQTPRYLIKTRGQQVTLSCSPISGHRSVSWYQQTPGQGLQFLFEYFSETQRNKGNFPGRFSGRQFSNSRSEMNVSTLELGDSALYLCASTQTSATDTQYFGPGTRLTVL.

The V call is TRBV6-5, the J call TRBJ2-3, with D perhaps given as TRBD1 or TRBD2 (7 bases each). CDR1 is MNHEY, CDR2 SVGAGI, per germline. CDR3 length: 17 residues. With 6 bases removed from V and 3 bases from J, the gap between germline ends came to 22 bases. The CDR3 nucleotides are TGTGCCAGCAGACGCCGGTTGAACAGGGGAGGGACAGATACGCAGTATTTT. Translated, it gives CASRRRLNRGGTDTQYF.

This clonotype has at least ten counts. The V gene is TRBV4-3, the J gene TRBJ2-7, with 7 bases identical to TRBD1. The J segment lost 4 bases and the V segment lost 0 bases, leaving 6 bases of the junction unmatched. The CDR3 spans 15 residues. The germline V gene encodes CDR1 LGHNA and CDR2 YSLEER. As DNA, the CDR3 is TGCGCCAGCAGCCAAGATAGACAGGGAGTTTACGAGCAGTACTTC. Translating gives CASSQDRQGVYEQYF.

This clonotype was observed a handful of times. The gene calls are TRBV7-9 and TRBJ1-1; 8 bases map to TRBD1. The V segment lost 5 bases and the J segment 4 bases; nucleotides outside the gene matches: 3. The CDR3 spans 13 residues. Germline CDR1 SEHNR, CDR2 FQNEAQ (reference sequence). The CDR3 sequence: CASSAQGGTEAFF. CDR3 coding DNA: TGTGCCAGCAGCGCACAGGGGGGCACTGAAGCTTTCTTT.

The chain joins TRBV7-9 to TRBJ2-3; TRBD1 agrees at 9 bases. From germline, CDR1 is SEHNR and CDR2 FQNEAQ (reference sequence). The trim removed 4 bases at V and 6 bases at J, leaving 5 bases unmatched. The CDR3 sequence is 14 residues long. The CDR3 DNA follows: TGTGCCAGCAGCTCTACAGGGGGCCGGGATACGCAGTATTTT. This encodes CASSSTGGRDTQYF.

The V and J genes are TRBV7-3 and TRBJ1-1; weak D call: TRBD1 (5 bases). CDR3 length: 13 residues. In germline, CDR1 is SGHTA, CDR2 FQGTGA. The V gene lost 7 bases and the J gene lost 4 bases, with 13 bases spanning the gap. DNA for the CDR3: TGTGCCAGCAACCTCAGGGAGGGCACTGAAGCTTTCTTT. It is translated as CASNLREGTEAFF.

This clonotype was recorded only once. This chain uses TRBV20-1 with TRBJ2-5, with 7 bases lining up with TRBD2. The V gene end was trimmed by 7 bases and the J gene end by 1 base; junction bases not matched to a gene: 6. The CDR3 runs to 13 residues. Germline V gene lookup returns CDR1 DFQATT and CDR2 SNEGSKA (reference sequence). CDR3 loop: CSVQTGGQETQYF. The CDR3 bases are TGCAGTGTACAGACGGGGGGCCAAGAGACCCAGTACTTC.

This clonotype was found many times. The genes are TRBV10-2 and TRBJ2-3; TRBD2 aligns across 7 bases. V trimming: 4 bases; J trimming: 2 bases; junction bases outside the gene matches: 6. The CDR3 is made up of 15 amino acids. Germline V CDR1 and CDR2: WSHSY, SAAADI. DNA of the CDR3: TGCGCCAGCAGTGGGGCTAGCGGAAACACAGATACGCAGTATTTT. The encoded protein is CASSGASGNTDTQYF.

There are a few counts of this clonotype. V is TRBV7-2 and J is TRBJ2-5; 9 bases are shared with TRBD2. The length of the CDR3 is 15 residues. CDR1 and CDR2 from the germline V gene are SGHTA and FQGNSA. V dropped 3 bases and J dropped 5; count of bases not matched to a gene: 7. CDR3 DNA: TGTGCCAGCAGCTTCTCAGGCGGGGGGGCGGAGACCCAGTACTTC. This gives the protein CASSFSGGGAETQYF.

J is TRBJ1-1 and V is TRBV20-1; no reliable D call. This CDR3 contains 15 residues. The germline V gene encodes CDR1 DFQATT and CDR2 SNEGSKA (reference sequence). CDR3: CRARAAALGSAEAFF. The CDR3 DNA follows: TGCAGGGCAAGGGCAGCGGCCCTCGGAAGCGCTGAAGCTTTCTTT.

This clonotype has just a few counts. This chain uses TRBV6-2 or TRBV6-3 with TRBJ2-7, with 7 bases matching TRBD1. CDR1 and CDR2 (germline): MNHEY, SVGEGT. The CDR3 is made up of 12 amino acids. Germline trimming cut 6 bases from V and 6 bases from J; bases unmatched to any gene: 5. CDR3 coding DNA: TGTGCCAGCAGGACCTCAGGGGGCGAGCAGTACGTC. It codes for CASRTSGGEQYV.

This clonotype was counted only a few times. The gene calls are TRBV2 and TRBJ2-2, with D possibly being TRBD2 (7 bases). Deletions cut 3 bases from V and 4 bases from J, with 15 bases between. Germline V lookup: CDR1 SNHLY, CDR2 FYNNEI. This CDR3 is built from 16 residues. DNA of the CDR3: TGTGCCAGCAGTGACCAAACAGGGAGGGCCACCGGGGAGCTGTTTTTT. Its translation: CASSDQTGRATGELFF. Combining the CDR3 with reference TRBV2 and TRBJ2-2 gives the whole variable domain EPEVTQTPSHQVTQMGQEVILRCVPISNHLYFYWYRQILGQKVEFLVSFYNNEISEKSEIFDDQFSVERPDGSNFTLKIRSTKLEDSAMYFCASSDQTGRATGELFFGEGSRLTVL.